Given below is one T cell receptor beta chain in context. Its antigen is unknown. The PCR used 60 Vbeta and 13 Jbeta primers. TCRdb keeps only in-frame clones here, not all; method: immunoSEQ multiplex PCR. The table includes approximately 170,000 clones, 77% detected once. This entry is derived from a study of cytomegalovirus exposure and HLA in healthy donors. Study-level results: CMV serostatus was the sole immune exposure information available.

Germline V CDR1 and CDR2: SGHRS, YFSETQ. The CDR3 sequence is 15 residues long. J was trimmed by 6 bases and V by 3 bases; bases with no gene match: 12. The sequenced material came from PBMCs. The receptor was isolated from a woman between 35 and 50 years old in good health and CMV-seropositive. The rearrangement links TRBV5-1 to TRBJ2-7, with TRBD1 matching over 7 bases. CDR3 in DNA: TGCGCCAGCAGCTCGATGGAGACAGGGTCCGGCGAGCAGTACTTC. Translated: CASSSMETGSGEQYF.